Listed below are T cell receptor beta chains from one sample, sequenced in a study of cytomegalovirus exposure and HLA in healthy donors. TCRdb's copy holds only in-frame clones and misses some; the assay was immunoSEQ multiplex PCR. The sample holds around 100,000 clones; over 65% are singletons and the top ten take 3% to 4%. Material: PBMCs. The receptors derive from a man between 25 and 39 years old in good health and CMV-seronegative. CDR3s include the opening cysteine and the closing phenylalanine or tryptophan. A D gene is named only where the DNA matches it firmly. Only some rows state a clone size, as once, few, many or a class for expanded clones.

V gene	clone size	D gene	J gene	CDR3 DNA	CDR3 protein
TRBV19	.	.	TRBJ2-7	TGTGCCAGTACAAACCCCACTATGGGCTCCTACGAGCAGTACTTC	CASTNPTMGSYEQYF
TRBV19	.	.	TRBJ1-1	TGTGCCAGTAGTATCCCAGTTTGGAACACTGAAGCTTTCTTT	CASSIPVWNTEAFF
TRBV6-1	.	TRBD1	TRBJ1-3	TGTGCCAGCAGTGAAGTTCAGGGGGGCGGAAACACCATATATTTT	CASSEVQGGGNTIYF
TRBV6-5	.	.	TRBJ1-2	TGTGCCAGCAGGGAACAGGGTGGTGGTAACTATGGCTACACCTTC	CASREQGGGNYGYTF
TRBV18	.	.	TRBJ2-3	TGTGCCAGCTCGGGCCCCAAGGATACGCAGTATTTT	CASSGPKDTQYF
TRBV28	once	TRBD1	TRBJ2-7	TGTGCCAGCTGGGGACAGGGGGCGAGTCCCTACGAGCAGTACTTC	CASWGQGASPYEQYF
TRBV5-4	.	TRBD1	TRBJ1-1	TGTGCCAGCATCAGGACAGGGGCAATGAACACTGAAGCTTTCTTT	CASIRTGAMNTEAFF
TRBV28	.	TRBD1	TRBJ2-4	TGTGCCAGCAGTTCGCGCCCGGGACAGGGAGTCGACATTCAGTACTTC	CASSSRPGQGVDIQYF
TRBV28	few	.	TRBJ2-1	TGTGCCAGCAATGGGCTATACAATGAGCAGTTCTTC	CASNGLYNEQFF
TRBV28	.	TRBD2	TRBJ2-5	TGTGCCAGCAGTTCAATATCCCCGGCTAGCGGGAGAGGTGAGACCCAGTACTTC	CASSSISPASGRGETQYF
TRBV5-5	once	.	TRBJ1-3	TGTGCCAGCGAACCGCAGGGGCCCACTCTTGGAAACACCATATATTTT	CASEPQGPTLGNTIYF
TRBV21-1	once	.	TRBJ1-4	TGTGCCAGCAGCAAAGTCTGGGGAGTGCATGAAAAACTGTTTTTT	CASSKVWGVHEKLFF
TRBV9	once	.	TRBJ2-3	TGTGCCAGCAGCGTATTCCGGGAATTGGATACGCAGTATTTT	CASSVFRELDTQYF
TRBV11-3	.	.	TRBJ2-5	TGTGCCAGCAGCCCTCACAGGGCCCAAGAGACCCAGTACTTC	CASSPHRAQETQYF
TRBV5-1	.	.	TRBJ1-3	TGCGCCAGCAGCTTACGGCAGGGTGGAAACACCATATATTTT	CASSLRQGGNTIYF
TRBV20-1	few	TRBD2	TRBJ2-7	TGCAGTGCTAGCGGGAGGGACGAGCAGTACTTC	CSASGRDEQYF
TRBV5-8	.	.	TRBJ1-4	TGTGCCAGCAGCTTGTTTTGGGGCCAACACTGGACTGAAAAACTGTTTTTT	CASSLFWGQHWTEKLFF
TRBV6-6	.	.	TRBJ1-1	TGTGCCATTCGACAATCCCTCAACACTGAAGCTTTCTTT	CAIRQSLNTEAFF
TRBV10-1	.	TRBD1	TRBJ1-5	TGCGCCAGCAGTCGCGGACAGGGCAATCAGCCCCAGCATTTT	CASSRGQGNQPQHF
TRBV28	.	TRBD1	TRBJ1-6	TGTGCCAGTAGGAGGCAGGGGGAATCACCCCTCCACTTT	CASRRQGESPLHF
TRBV5-1	.	TRBD1	TRBJ2-7	TGCGCCAGCAGCCCTGACCGGGACAGATTCTACGAGCAGTACTTC	CASSPDRDRFYEQYF
TRBV18	.	TRBD1	TRBJ2-7	TGTGCCAGCTCAGCCACGGGACAGGGCTACGAGCAGTACTTC	CASSATGQGYEQYF